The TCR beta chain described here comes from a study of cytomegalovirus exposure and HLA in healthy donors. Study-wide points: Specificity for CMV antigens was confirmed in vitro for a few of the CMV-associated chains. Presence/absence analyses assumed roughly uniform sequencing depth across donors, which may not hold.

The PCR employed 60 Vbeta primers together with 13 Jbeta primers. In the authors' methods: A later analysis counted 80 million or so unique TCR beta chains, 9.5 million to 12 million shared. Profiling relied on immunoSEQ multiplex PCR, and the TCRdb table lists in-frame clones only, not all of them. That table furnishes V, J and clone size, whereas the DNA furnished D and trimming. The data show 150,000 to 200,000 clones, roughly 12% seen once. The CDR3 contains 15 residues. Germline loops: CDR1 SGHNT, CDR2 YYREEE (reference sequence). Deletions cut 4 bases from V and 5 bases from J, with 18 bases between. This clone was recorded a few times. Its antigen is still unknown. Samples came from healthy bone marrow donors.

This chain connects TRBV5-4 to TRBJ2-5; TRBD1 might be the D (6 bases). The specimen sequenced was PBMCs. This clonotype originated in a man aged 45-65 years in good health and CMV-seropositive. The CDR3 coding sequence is TGTGCCAGCAGCGGGGGCCCGGCTGTAGGTGAGACCCAGTACTTC. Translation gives CASSGGPAVGETQYF.